This section outlines one T cell receptor (beta chain) sequence together with its context. V was pared by 4 bases and J by 4 bases, with 10 bases between. The CDR3 length is 12 residues. The germline V gene has CDR1 GTSNPN and CDR2 SVGIG (reference sequence). The data originate from a study of blood T cell repertoires in COVID-19. At the level of the study: Nucleic acid was either cDNA or gDNA, and it came from T cells, B-cell-depleted T cells, or PBMCs.

Original data processing: Reference gene primer amplification gave estimated nucleated cell counts. Sequencing used immunoSEQ multiplex PCR; TCRdb keeps in-frame clones, though not all of them. Clonal size and the V and J genes are those of that table, whereas D and trimming came from the DNA. The table includes just over 300,000 clones, more than 75% detected once. Participant reports of clinical history set cohort assignment. Sequenced material: PBMCs or T cells enriched from blood (not recorded which). This clonotype originated in a man younger than 40 who had recovered from COVID-19. This chain connects TRBV30 to TRBJ1-1; no clear D. The CDR3, as DNA: TGTGCCTGGACGGCGGTAGGCACTGAAGCTTTCTTT. It yields the protein CAWTAVGTEAFF.